The 20 T cell receptor beta chains reported below all come from one sample, sequenced in a study of control samples from healthy donors and cancer patients (dated by TCRdb to about 2020). Library preparation was by the immunoSEQ multiplex PCR assay. Sourced from immuneACCESS, this table was stored by TCRdb with only in-frame sequences that have V and J called. A share of the clones is absent; for the studies checked, an unresolved V gene accounts for under half, and the remainder has no known explanation. The sample table records over 200,000 clones; approximately 80% of these occur just once. Roughly 13% of the sample is taken by the ten largest. The specimen sequenced was PBMCs. Receptors were obtained from a woman aged 55-69 years with lung cancer.

This clone was found a few times. The CDR3 reads CSASTTSGRIGEQFF. The CDR3 DNA reads as TGCAGTGCTAGTACTACTAGCGGGAGGATTGGTGAGCAGTTCTTC. The chain is built from TRBV20-1 and TRBJ2-1; 12 bases match TRBD2. CDR3 length equals 15 residues. Per germline, CDR1 DFQATT and CDR2 SNEGSKA (reference sequence). Unmatched junction bases numbered 9, after V lost 3 bases and J lost 9 bases.

The chain carries TRBV21-1 and TRBJ1-1. TRBV21-1 is reported as a pseudogene. The CDR3 runs to 14 residues. This CDR3 reads CASSKTRVATEAFF. In DNA, the CDR3 is TGTGCCAGCAGCAAAACGCGAGTGGCCACTGAAGCTTTCTTT.

A remark on this clone: A much larger clone lies one base from this, so it may be a read error. The same CDR3 also results from other DNA sequences found in this sample. The chain couples TRBV7-6 to TRBJ1-1; no clear D. The germline V gene has CDR1 SGHVS and CDR2 FNYEAQ. V dropped 6 bases and J dropped 10 bases, with 27 bases sitting between them. This CDR3 has 16 residues. CDR3 DNA: TGTGCCAGCAGGAGAGACCCAGGTCAGGACGAAGAGGGAGCTTTCTTT. Translated: CASRRDPGQDEEGAFF.

The CDR3 bases are TGTGCCACCAGCCAGGGACAGGGGTATGGCTACACCTTC. Protein product: CATSQGQGYGYTF. The chain links TRBV15 to TRBJ1-2; 10 bases line up with TRBD1. Germline CDR1 reads LNHNV; CDR2 reads YYDKDF (reference sequence). This CDR3 comprises 13 residues. V shed 5 bases, J shed 5 bases, and the junction held 2 bases outside the gene matches.

For this clone: The sample contains more than one DNA sequence encoding this CDR3. The chain is built from TRBV19 and TRBJ1-2, with D unclear. With 5 bases removed from V and 4 bases from J, the gap between germline ends came to 8 bases. CDR3 size: 12 residues. Looked up from germline, CDR1 is LNHDA and CDR2 is SQIVND (reference sequence). In nucleotides, the CDR3 is TGTGCCAGTAGTCTCCGAAGCTATGGCTACACCTTC. Translation gives CASSLRSYGYTF.

Only one count was recorded for this clone. A read error may account for a junction end that differs from germline. The chain recombines TRBV5-1 with TRBJ2-1; D gene unclear. CDR3 length: 14 residues. CDR1 and CDR2 from the germline V gene are SGHRS and YFSETQ. Written as DNA, the CDR3 is TGCGCCAGCAGCTTGTTCTCCTCCTTCAATGAGCAGTTCTTC. This sequence encodes CASSLFSSFNEQFF.

The genes are TRBV4-2 and TRBJ2-7; 7 nucleotides align to TRBD1. The CDR3 contains 15 residues. Germline lookup yields CDR1 LGHNA and CDR2 YNFKEQ. V was pared by 4 bases and J by 0 bases, with 6 bases of the junction left unmatched. The CDR3 loop reads CASSPDRSSSYEQYF. The CDR3, as DNA: TGTGCCAGCAGCCCGGACAGGTCCAGCTCCTACGAGCAGTACTTC.

V is TRBV5-4 and J is TRBJ1-3; 7 bases align to TRBD1. CDR1 SGHNT and CDR2 YYREEE come from the germline V gene (reference sequence). J lost 3 bases, V lost 0 bases, and 3 bases had no gene match. The CDR3 consists of 15 residues. The CDR3 DNA is TGTGCCAGCAGCTTGGCCAGGGGGGGTGGAAACACCATATATTTT. Protein product: CASSLARGGGNTIYF.

CDR3 nucleotide sequence: TGTGCCAGCAGCTTCGGGACCACAGATACGCAGTATTTT. Amino acids: CASSFGTTDTQYF. The chain combines TRBV9 with TRBJ2-3, with D possibly called TRBD1 or TRBD2 (5 bases each). The CDR3 covers 13 residues. In germline, CDR1 is SGDLS, CDR2 YYNGEE. With 4 bases removed from V and 2 bases from J, the gap between germline ends came to 8 bases. The full variable domain, in which reference TRBV9 and TRBJ2-3 provide the parts outside the CDR3, is DSGVTQTPKHLITATGQRVTLRCSPRSGDLSVYWYQQSLDQGLQFLIQYYNGEERAKGNILERFSAQQFPDLHSELNLSSLELGDSALYFCASSFGTTDTQYFGPGTRLTVL.

This clone came up a few times. The CDR3 region is CASSAGGVSRETQYF. The CDR3, as DNA: TGTGCCAGCAGTGCAGGGGGGGTCTCCCGGGAGACCCAGTACTTC. The V call is TRBV2, the J call TRBJ2-5; D could derive from TRBD1 or TRBD2 (7 bases each). Germline V CDR1 and CDR2: SNHLY, FYNNEI. The CDR3 is made up of 15 amino acids. Trimming took 4 bases from V and 5 from J, leaving 17 bases between them.

The chain carries TRBV6-6 and TRBJ1-2; no clear D gene. The CDR3 sequence is 13 residues long. Germline V gives CDR1 MNHNY, CDR2 SVGAGI (reference sequence). Trimming stripped 2 bases from V and 4 bases from J, with 8 bases between. CDR3 in amino acids: CASSYARSYGYTF. CDR3 in DNA: TGTGCCAGCAGTTACGCCAGGAGCTATGGCTACACCTTC.

This chain joins TRBV5-1 and TRBJ2-1, with a tentative D call TRBD2 (6 bases). Trimming took off 1 base at V and 2 bases at J, with 10 bases between the two ends. Germline V gene lookup returns CDR1 SGHRS and CDR2 YFSETQ. CDR3 length: 15 amino acids. The CDR3 region has the DNA TGCGCCAGCAGCTTGCAGCGGGTGACCTACAATGAGCAGTTCTTC. It translates to CASSLQRVTYNEQFF.

The chain recombines TRBV4-1 with TRBJ1-1; D not resolved. The CDR3 sequence is 14 residues long. CDR1 MGHRA and CDR2 YSYEKL come from the germline V gene. With 1 base removed from V and 0 bases from J, the gap between germline ends came to 6 bases. The CDR3 DNA sequence: TGCGCCAGCAGCCAAGGGGTAGTGAACACTGAAGCTTTCTTT. Translation: CASSQGVVNTEAFF.

This clone appeared a few times. A read error may produce the germline difference seen at one junction end. V and J are TRBV7-7 and TRBJ2-1; TRBD1 aligns across 7 bases. Germline values: CDR1 SSHAT, CDR2 FNYEAQ (reference sequence). This CDR3 region has 16 residues. The chain's CDR3 is CASSPQTGSSYNEQFF. Written as DNA, the CDR3 is TGTGCTAGCAGCCCCCAGACAGGGAGCTCCTACAATGAGCAGTTCTTC. Looking up the rest from reference TRBV7-7 and TRBJ2-1 gives the full variable domain: GAGVSQSPRYKVTKRGQDVTLRCDPISSHATLYWYQQALGQGPEFLTYFNYEAQPDKSGLPSDRFSAERPEGSISTLTIQRTEQRDSAMYRCASSPQTGSSYNEQFFGPGTRLTVL.

The chain uses TRBV19 and TRBJ2-7; 7 bases fit TRBD1. Trimming at V came to 4 bases and at J to 4 bases, leaving 13 bases not matched to a gene. The CDR3 length is 16 residues. Germline V gene lookup returns CDR1 LNHDA and CDR2 SQIVND (reference sequence). CDR3: CASSKPTGVAGYEQYF. The CDR3 bases are TGTGCCAGTAGTAAACCAACAGGGGTGGCTGGATACGAGCAGTACTTC.

The V call is TRBV18, the J call TRBJ2-7, with D possibly matching TRBD1 (5 bases). From germline, CDR1 is KGHSH and CDR2 LQKENI. There are 14 residues in the CDR3. The V gene lost 4 bases and the J gene lost 6 bases, with 16 bases spanning the gap. The CDR3: CASSLTGVTLEQYF. The CDR3 region has the DNA TGTGCCAGCTCACTAACAGGAGTCACCCTCGAGCAGTACTTC.

The chain is built from TRBV6-5 and TRBJ1-6; D call uncertain. Trimming shortened V by 0 bases and J by 10 bases, and 13 bases separated the two germline ends. CDR1 is MNHEY, CDR2 SVGAGI, per germline. This CDR3 contains 15 residues. DNA of the CDR3: TGTGCCAGCAGTTACTCGACCCCCAGGAACTCACCCCTCCACTTT. Protein product: CASSYSTPRNSPLHF.

This rearrangement joins TRBV6-1 to TRBJ2-3, with D tentatively TRBD2 (6 bases). The CDR3 runs to 15 residues. Germline values: CDR1 MNHNS, CDR2 SASEGT. V lost 0 bases to trimming and J lost 6 bases, with 13 bases between them. CDR3 coding DNA: TGTGCCAGCAGTGAAGCGCAGGAGGGGAGGGATACGCAGTATTTT. Amino acid sequence: CASSEAQEGRDTQYF.

V usage is TRBV10-1 and J usage is TRBJ2-2; no clear D gene. Germline assignment: CDR1 WNHNN and CDR2 SYGVQD (reference sequence). The V gene lost 2 bases and the J gene lost 1 base, with 5 bases spanning the gap. The CDR3 totals 14 residues. The chain's CDR3 is CASSESLNTGELFF. The CDR3 DNA reads TGCGCCAGCAGTGAGAGCCTGAACACCGGGGAGCTGTTTTTT.

The chain employs TRBV28 and TRBJ1-1; possible D gene TRBD1, 6 bases. V was clipped by 5 bases and J by 7 bases, with 11 bases between them. The CDR3 is 12 amino acids. Per the germline V gene, CDR1 is MDHEN and CDR2 is SYDVKM. The CDR3 is CASSGDRLEAFF. The CDR3 region has the DNA TGTGCCAGCAGTGGAGACAGGCTTGAAGCTTTCTTT.